A single sample gave rise to the 11 T cell receptor beta chains below, sequenced in a study of regulatory T cells in long-lasting Graves disease. Time point defined: persistent/refractory GD, antithyroid drugs over 5 years with positive TRAb. Scientists built the TCR library using RNA that was extracted from PBMCs. CDR3 regions were amplified by Arm-PCR using iRepertoire HTBI primers to build TCR beta libraries. TCRdb fed the multiplex PCR reads into MiXCR, producing one record per CDR3 protein. The data show some 440,000 distinct CDR3 sequences, more than 20% seen once. The material was peripheral blood mononuclear cells (PBMCs), obtained when the disease was refractory, from a patient treated with antithyroid drugs. All receptors come from a female donor with Graves disease.

A word on this clonotype: At one of its ends the junction is not consistent with the germline gene, which may arise from a read error. The gene calls are TRBV20-1 and TRBJ1-1; D may be TRBD1 (5 bases). Germline-derived CDR1 and CDR2 are DFQATT and SNEGSKA (reference sequence). This CDR3 has 15 amino acids. CDR3 residues: CSAFVPGNVNTEASF. CDR3 sequence (DNA): TGCAGTGCTTTCGTCCCAGGGAACGTGAACACTGAAGCTTCCTTT.

On this clonotype itself: A much larger clone lies a single base off, so this may be a read error. The rearrangement links TRBV5-1 to TRBJ2-7; D unclear. The V end was cut by 3 bases, the J end by 2 bases, with 12 bases between. The germline V gene encodes CDR1 SGHRS and CDR2 YFSETQ. The CDR3 covers 14 residues. The CDR3 reads CASSYLTEAYEQYF. As DNA, the CDR3 is TGCGCCAGCAGCTACCTTACAGAGGCCTACGAGCAGTACTTC.

The V call is TRBV6-1, the J call TRBJ2-5, with 10 positions matching TRBD2. The ends lost 6 bases at V and 5 bases at J; junction bases unmatched: 6. The CDR3 contains 14 residues. The germline V gene encodes CDR1 MNHNS and CDR2 SASEGT. CDR3 region: CASRGTSVWETQYF. The CDR3 DNA is TGTGCCAGCAGGGGGACTAGCGTCTGGGAGACCCAGTACTTC.

V is TRBV20-1 and J is TRBJ2-7; D is perhaps TRBD1 or TRBD2 (6 bases each). CDR3 length: 13 amino acids. Germline loops: CDR1 DFQATT, CDR2 SNEGSKA (reference sequence). Trimming left V 2 bases short and J 1 base short, with 9 bases between. Here the CDR3 DNA reads TGCAGTGCTAGACCGGGGGCTTCCTACGAGCAGTACTTC. Its protein product is CSARPGASYEQYF.

The rearrangement joins TRBV19 to TRBJ2-2; 8 bases line up with TRBD1. With 2 bases clipped from V and 6 bases from J, the junction kept 5 bases outside the gene matches. Germline values: CDR1 LNHDA, CDR2 SQIVND (reference sequence). The CDR3 runs to 15 residues. The CDR3 region has the DNA TGTGCCAGTAGTATAACAGGGGGTTCGGCCGGGGAGCTGTTTTTT. Translated, it gives CASSITGGSAGELFF.

This clonotype was detected a few times. The J gene is TRBJ2-2, the V gene TRBV2, with 7 nucleotides matching TRBD1. Germline-derived CDR1 and CDR2 are SNHLY and FYNNEI. The CDR3 spans 14 residues. V trimming: 4 bases; J trimming: 6 bases; junction bases outside the gene matches: 5. In DNA, the CDR3 is TGTGCCAGCAGTGGGGGAACAGGGGCCGGGGAGCTGTTTTTT. Translating it yields CASSGGTGAGELFF.

The rearrangement joins TRBV30 to TRBJ1-2, with D unresolved. CDR1 and CDR2 (germline): GTSNPN, SVGIG (reference sequence). V was clipped by 3 bases and J by 7 bases, with 18 bases between them. This CDR3 has 14 residues. CDR3 protein: CAWSPSPAFFGYTF. DNA of the CDR3: TGTGCCTGGAGCCCCTCGCCCGCTTTTTTTGGCTACACCTTC.

In its sample, this clonotype was seen many times. The rearrangement joins TRBV27 to TRBJ2-5; the D gene is possibly TRBD2 (7 bases). Germline V lookup: CDR1 MNHEY, CDR2 SMNVEV (reference sequence). The CDR3 runs 17 residues. The ends were cut back, 6 bases at V and 1 base at J, with 21 bases in the middle. CDR3 in amino acids: CASSRGGVGPLQETQYF. The CDR3 DNA is TGTGCCAGCAGCAGAGGGGGGGTCGGGCCTCTCCAAGAGACCCAGTACTTC.

This clonotype was counted a few times. The rearrangement links TRBV6-2 or TRBV6-3 to TRBJ2-5; TRBD2 might be the D (6 bases). The CDR3 contains 15 residues. Germline CDR1 is MNHEY and CDR2 is SVGEGT. Trimming removed 3 bases at V and 2 bases at J, with 13 bases between. This CDR3 is CASSYIAGLQETQYF. DNA of the CDR3: TGTGCCAGCAGTTATATTGCGGGATTACAAGAGACCCAGTACTTC.

This clonotype was seen more than once but under ten times. The chain has TRBV14 and TRBJ2-2; 8 bases map to TRBD2. Germline assignment: CDR1 SGHDN and CDR2 FVKESK. CDR3 length: 15 amino acids. V gave up 6 bases and J gave up 3 bases; unmatched junction bases: 6. CDR3 nucleotides: TGTGCCAGCAGTAGGCGGACTAGCTACACCGGGGAGCTGTTTTTT. It encodes CASSRRTSYTGELFF.

Details on this clonotype: A much bigger clone sits one base away, suggesting this may be a read error. This chain joins TRBV28 and TRBJ2-5; D unclear. This CDR3 region has 13 residues. CDR1 and CDR2 from the germline V gene are MDHEN and SYDVKM. The DNA of the CDR3 is TGTGCCAGCAGCCCCGGGTTCCAAGAGACCCAGCACTTC. As protein: CASSPGFQETQHF.